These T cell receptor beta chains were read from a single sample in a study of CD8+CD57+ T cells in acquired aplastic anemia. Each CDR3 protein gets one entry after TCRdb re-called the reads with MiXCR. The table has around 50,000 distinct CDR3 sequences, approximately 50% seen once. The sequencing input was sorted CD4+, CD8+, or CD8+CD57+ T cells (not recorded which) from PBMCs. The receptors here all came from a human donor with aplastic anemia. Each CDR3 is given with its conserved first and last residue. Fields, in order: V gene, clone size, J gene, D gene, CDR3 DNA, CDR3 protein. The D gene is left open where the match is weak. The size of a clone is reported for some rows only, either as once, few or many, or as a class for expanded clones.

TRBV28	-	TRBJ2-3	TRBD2	TGTGCCAGCAGTTTAGGACTAGCGGGGAGCACAGATACGCAGTATTTT	CASSLGLAGSTDTQYF
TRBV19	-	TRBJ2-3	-	TGTGCCAGTAGTATTCAGGCAGATACGCAGTATTTT	CASSIQADTQYF
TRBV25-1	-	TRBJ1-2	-	TGTGCCAGCAGCGCCGACAGCAATAACTATGGCTACACCTTC	CASSADSNNYGYTF
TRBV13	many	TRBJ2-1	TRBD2	TGTGCCAGCAGCTCTCTAGCGGGGGGACAAACGGTGAATGAGCAGTTCTTC	CASSSLAGGQTVNEQFF
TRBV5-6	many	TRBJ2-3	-	TGTGCCAGCAGCTTTGGCGGGCCCACAGATACGCAGTATTTT	CASSFGGPTDTQYF
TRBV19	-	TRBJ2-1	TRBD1	TGTGCCAGTAAACCCAGGGGGCCGGGACACAATGAGCAGTTCTTC	CASKPRGPGHNEQFF
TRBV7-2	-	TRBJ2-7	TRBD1	TGTGCCAGCAGCTTTTCCGGGACAGGGGGCGTCGAGCAGTACTTC	CASSFSGTGGVEQYF
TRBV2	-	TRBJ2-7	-	TGTGCCAGCGCACCCGGGACTGGATCCTACGAGCAGTACTTC	CASAPGTGSYEQYF
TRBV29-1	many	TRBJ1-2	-	TGCAGCGTTGAAGATCGCCAGGGGACTACTCTCTATGGCTACACCTTC	CSVEDRQGTTLYGYTF
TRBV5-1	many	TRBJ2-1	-	TGCGCCAGCAGCGCCCCTACAGGTGACAATGAGCAGTTCTTC	CASSAPTGDNEQFF
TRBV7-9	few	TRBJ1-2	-	TGTGCCAGCAGCTTAGGACAGCTTAACTATGGCTACACCTTC	CASSLGQLNYGYTF
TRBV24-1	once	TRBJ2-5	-	TGTGCCACCAGTGATTTCGGCACATTGGAGACCCAGTACTTC	CATSDFGTLETQYF
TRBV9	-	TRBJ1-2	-	TGTGCCAGCAGCTTGTTTCAGGATGGCTACACCTTC	CASSLFQDGYTF
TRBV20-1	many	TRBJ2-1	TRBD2	TGCAGTGCTAGAGGTATAGCGGGGGGGAACTACAATGAGCAGTTCTTC	CSARGIAGGNYNEQFF
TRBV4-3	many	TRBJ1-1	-	TGCGCCAGCAGCCAAGATTGGGCAGGAAACACTGAAGCTTTCTTT	CASSQDWAGNTEAFF
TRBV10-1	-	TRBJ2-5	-	TGCGCCAGCAGTGAGAAGTACCAAGAGACCCAGTACTTC	CASSEKYQETQYF
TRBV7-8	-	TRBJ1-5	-	TGTGCCAGCAGCGGGTTAGAGGGCGCAAATCAGCCCCAGCATTTT	CASSGLEGANQPQHF
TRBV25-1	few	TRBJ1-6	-	TGTGCCAGCAGTGAGGGGAATTCACCCCTCCACTTT	CASSEGNSPLHF
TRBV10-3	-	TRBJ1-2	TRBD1	TGTGCCATCAGTGAGTCGAGGGACAGGGGTGGCTACACCTTC	CAISESRDRGGYTF
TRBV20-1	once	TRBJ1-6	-	TGCAGTGCTAGAGTAGCACAGGGAAATTCACCCCTCCACTTT	CSARVAQGNSPLHF
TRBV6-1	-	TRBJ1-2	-	TGCGCCAGCACACGGGGTTTCGGCCACACCTTC	CASTRGFGHTF
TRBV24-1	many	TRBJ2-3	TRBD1	TGTGCCACCAGTGATTACAGGGGAAGCGCGAGCACAGATACGCAGTATTTT	CATSDYRGSASTDTQYF
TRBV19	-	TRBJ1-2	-	TGTGCCAGTAGCCTGACAGGCCCGGCGGGCTACACCTTC	CASSLTGPAGYTF
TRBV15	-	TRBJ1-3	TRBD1	TGTGCCACCAGCAGAGAACAGGGGACACCTGGAAACACCATATATTTT	CATSREQGTPGNTIYF
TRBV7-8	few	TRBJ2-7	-	TGTGCCAGCAGCCGGAATTGGGACGAGCAGTACTTC	CASSRNWDEQYF
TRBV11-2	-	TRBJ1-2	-	TGTGCCAGCAGCTTATTATCCCAGGGGTATGGCTACACCTTC	CASSLLSQGYGYTF
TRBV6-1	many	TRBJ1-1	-	TGTGCCAGCAGCCCCCGGCCTAAACCACCTGAAGCTTTCTTT	CASSPRPKPPEAFF
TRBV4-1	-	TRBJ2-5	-	TGCGCCAGCAGCCAAGCTGGGGGCGTTGGAACCCAGTACTTC	CASSQAGGVGTQYF
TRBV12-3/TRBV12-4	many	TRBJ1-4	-	TGTGCCAGCAGTTCCCCCTTGTCCGCAACTAATGAAAAACTGTTTTTT	CASSSPLSATNEKLFF
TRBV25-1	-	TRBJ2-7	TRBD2	TGTGCCAGCAGACCCACCCTAGGACTAGCGGCCTACGAGCAGTACTTC	CASRPTLGLAAYEQYF
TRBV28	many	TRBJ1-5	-	TGTGCCAGCAGGCAAACAGGGTCTGATCAGCCCCAGCATTTT	CASRQTGSDQPQHF
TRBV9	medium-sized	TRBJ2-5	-	TGTGCCAGCAGCCCCCATTCCGACAGGCAAGAGACCCAGTACTTC	CASSPHSDRQETQYF
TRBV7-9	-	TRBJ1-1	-	TGTGCCAGCAGCTTAGGAGTAGGCACTGAAGCTTTCTTT	CASSLGVGTEAFF
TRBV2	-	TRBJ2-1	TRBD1	TGTGCCAGCAGTAGGTTCCGGGGACAGGCCGGCAGTGAGCAGTTCTTC	CASSRFRGQAGSEQFF
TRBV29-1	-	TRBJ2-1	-	TGCAGCGTTGAAGATCTAGCGTTCTATGACAATGAGCAGTCCTTC	CSVEDLAFYDNEQSF
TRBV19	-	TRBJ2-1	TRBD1	TGTGCCAGTAGTAGAGCATCCGGGACAGGGTTTCTTGATGGGCAGTTCTTC	CASSRASGTGFLDGQFF
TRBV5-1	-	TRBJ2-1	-	TGCGCCAGCAGCTCGGAGCTGAACAATGAGCAGTTCTTC	CASSSELNNEQFF
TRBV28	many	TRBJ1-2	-	TGTGCCAGCAGTTTAGAAGGCCTAAGAAACTATGGCTACACCTTC	CASSLEGLRNYGYTF
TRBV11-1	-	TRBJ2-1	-	TGTGCCAGCAGCTCAGGGGCAGGTTTTAATGAGCAGTTCTTC	CASSSGAGFNEQFF
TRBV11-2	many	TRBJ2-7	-	TGTGCCAGCAGCTCCACAAGAGGATTGGACGAGCAGTACTTC	CASSSTRGLDEQYF
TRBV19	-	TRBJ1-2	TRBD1	TGTGCCAGTAGACGACTCTTGGGACAGGGGGCTTTTGGCTACACCTTC	CASRRLLGQGAFGYTF
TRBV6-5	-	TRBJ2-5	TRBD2	TGTGCCAGCAGTTACCCGACTAGCGGGGGAGAGACCCAGTACTTC	CASSYPTSGGETQYF
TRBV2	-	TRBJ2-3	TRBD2	TGTGCCAGCCTGCGGGGGGACACAGATACGCAGTATTTT	CASLRGDTDTQYF
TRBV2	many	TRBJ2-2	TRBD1	TGTGCCAGCAGCTCCGACAGGGGGCCGGAGGGGGGCGGGGAGCTGTTTTTT	CASSSDRGPEGGGELFF
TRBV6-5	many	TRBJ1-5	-	TGTGCCAGCAGTTGGGGGGGTGATCAGCCCCAGCATTTT	CASSWGGDQPQHF
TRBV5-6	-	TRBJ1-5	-	TGTGCCAGCAGCTTTTCAGGGGAAGCCAATCAGCCCCAGCATTTT	CASSFSGEANQPQHF
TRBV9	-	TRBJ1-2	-	TGTGCCAGCACCGAAACAGGGACGGGAGGCTACACCTTC	CASTETGTGGYTF
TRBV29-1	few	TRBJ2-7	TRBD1	TGCAGCGTCGGTGGCGGACAGGGTCAATACGAGCAGTACTTC	CSVGGGQGQYEQYF
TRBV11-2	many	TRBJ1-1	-	TGTGCCAGCAGCTTAGGAGAACGGGAAGCTTTCTTT	CASSLGEREAFF